This entry concerns a single T cell receptor beta chain. This clonotype was picked up many times. It lacks a known antigen. A junction boundary mismatches the germline segment, possibly from a read error. For the unsorted PBMC libraries, 2 million PBMCs were stored in RNAlater at -80 degrees C until RNA extraction and were used to generate the libraries. The multiple sclerosis patients were enrolled in a US clinical protocol that used magnetic resonance imaging to evaluate disease progression. Peripheral blood underwent Ficoll-Hypaque density gradient centrifugation to isolate PBMCs, which were then cryopreserved in liquid nitrogen. Based on the germline V gene, the CDR1 and CDR2 sequences are MNHEY and SVGAGI. The CDR3 sequence holds 14 residues, the cysteine and phenylalanine included. Only the CDR3 region is kept as DNA, spanning 42 bases read in frame from base 1. cDNA was synthesized by template-switch 5'RACE using a primer with a 10-nucleotide random unique molecular identifier that tagged each TCR transcript. Every sequencing run covered 15-18 subjects and yielded more than 160 million TCR-beta sequences. The RNeasy kit was used to extract total RNA. TCR-beta VDJ regions were amplified with primers for the TCR constant region and the 5'RACE anchor, using the KAPA Real-time Library Amplification kit. Sample indexes and Illumina adaptors were added in a first PCR, after which library yield was increased in a second PCR. After purification with Ampure beads, the TCR product of roughly 650 bp was size-selected on a 2% E-gel SizeSelection system. Before pooling, libraries had their quality checked on a Bioanalyzer, their concentration measured with Qubit, and their quantity determined with the Kapa Library Quantification kit. An Illumina HiSeq 2500 sequenced the libraries paired-end 2 x 150 bp. To increase sequence diversity, about 24-32% phiX was spiked into each library pool. The paper's processing steps were these. The UMI-based MiGEC pipeline processed quality-filtered reads and removed over 80% of raw TCR sequences during error correction. IMGT germline references were used for alignment of VDJ genes, and clonotypes were defined by a unique CDR3 amino acid sequence together with V-J genes. Clonal expansion, Shannon diversity and CDR3 relatedness were evaluated with VDJtools (CalcPairwiseDistances, ClusterSamples), while phylogenetic trees were built in CLCbio workbench. Expanded clones were defined as having at least 8 unique UMIs, based on coefficient-of-variation modelling across technical triplicates. Starting from the raw public reads, TCRdb applied fastp trimming at Q25, assembled clones with MiXCR and retained in-frame beta chains. Every entry covers one CDR3 protein and lists the most common genes and DNA from its rows. The V and J calls, along with clone size, are taken from TCRdb and not from the paper's own processing. In all, the sample holds some 65,000 distinct CDR3 sequences, and less than 5.5% of those were seen once. Of the sample, approximately 2.8% is held by the ten largest clones.

This specimen comes from a study of neurological immune-mediated disorders (dated by TCRdb to the late 2010s). About the full investigation: Of the 35 or so multiple sclerosis patients, some 30 had relapsing-remitting MS and 3 had secondary progressive MS. Using UMI-based sequencing, the study compared peripheral blood TCR-beta repertoires from patients with HTLV-I-associated myelopathy (HAM/TSP), patients with multiple sclerosis, and healthy controls. Alongside PBMC samples, the set of approximately 100 TCR-beta libraries contained longitudinal samples, technical triplicates, and paired CD4+ and CD8+ T-cell subsets that had been sorted. The cohort comprised about 70 subjects: roughly 15 HAM/TSP patients, 34 multiple sclerosis patients and approximately 20 healthy controls. The full study reports these points: In a phylogenetic analysis, the repertoires of 18 out of 34 MS patients fell into a single cluster of related CDR3 sequences, pointing to a possible signature at the repertoire level. TCR clonal expansion was greatest in HAM/TSP patients and smallest in MS patients, who ranked below even healthy controls. No identical CDR3 amino acid sequences were found to be shared among expanded clones across subjects, suggesting that TCR-beta repertoires were private in all groups. The MS cluster was not associated with any clinical or MRI features, and the authors stated that larger cohorts are needed.

The sequenced sample consisted of PBMCs. The chain is made from TRBV6-5 and TRBJ1-6; there is no confident call for the D gene. This TCR was recovered from a woman aged 25 to 39 with multiple sclerosis. In nucleotide form, the sequence is TGTGCCAGCACGCGGGATCACAATAATTCACCCCTCAACTTT. This codes for CASTRDHNNSPLNF.